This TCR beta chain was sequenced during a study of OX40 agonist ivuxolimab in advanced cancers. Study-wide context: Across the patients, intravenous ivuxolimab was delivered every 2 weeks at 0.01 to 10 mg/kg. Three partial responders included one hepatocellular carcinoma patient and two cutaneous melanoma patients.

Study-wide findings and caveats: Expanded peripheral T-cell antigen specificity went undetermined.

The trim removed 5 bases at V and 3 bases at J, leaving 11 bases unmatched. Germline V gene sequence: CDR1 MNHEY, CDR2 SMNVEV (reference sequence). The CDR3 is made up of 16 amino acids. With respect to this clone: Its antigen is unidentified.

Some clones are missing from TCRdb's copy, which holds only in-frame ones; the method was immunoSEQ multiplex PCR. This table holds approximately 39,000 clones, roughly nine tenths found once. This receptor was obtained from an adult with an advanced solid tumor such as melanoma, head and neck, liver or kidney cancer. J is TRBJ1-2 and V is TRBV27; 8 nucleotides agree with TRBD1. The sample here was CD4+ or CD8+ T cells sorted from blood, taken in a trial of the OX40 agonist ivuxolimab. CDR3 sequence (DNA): TGTGCCAGCAGTCTCCGAAGGACAGGGCCCCACTATGGCTACACCTTC. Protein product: CASSLRRTGPHYGYTF.